Below are 22 T cell receptor beta chains sequenced from a single sample in a study of blood T cells in healthy people across ages. Through a sample-barcoded 5' primer and a J-beta primer mix, a second PCR was run for about 7 to 12 cycles. TCRdb itself ran the 5' RACE reads through MiXCR, one entry per CDR3 protein. The data contain 600,000 or so distinct CDR3 sequences, roughly 48% of them singletons. The sequencing input was blood. All receptors derive from a man older than 75 in good health.

This clonotype was seen a few times. V gene TRBV7-3 combines with J gene TRBJ2-7; D may be TRBD1 or TRBD2 (5 bases each). This CDR3 region has 16 residues. From germline, CDR1 is SGHTA and CDR2 FQGTGA. The V and J ends lost 5 bases and 0 bases respectively, with 17 bases between them. CDR3 bases: TGTGCCAGCAGCCCAACCGGGACCTCCAGCTCCTACGAGCAGTACTTC. Its translation is CASSPTGTSSSYEQYF.

The sample holds many counts of this clonotype. This chain links TRBV20-1 with TRBJ2-7; TRBD1 matches 7 bases. Per the germline V gene, CDR1 is DFQATT and CDR2 is SNEGSKA (reference sequence). After removal of 4 bases from V and 1 base from J, the junction contained 16 bases not matched to a gene. This CDR3 is built from 17 residues. CDR3 protein: CSAIPGTVLLSSYEQYF. CDR3 in DNA: TGCAGTGCTATTCCCGGGACAGTCCTCTTAAGTTCCTACGAGCAGTACTTC.

This clonotype was counted only a few times. The genes are TRBV27 and TRBJ2-7; D call uncertain. Germline lookup yields CDR1 MNHEY and CDR2 SMNVEV (reference sequence). The V and J ends lost 1 base and 2 bases respectively, with 9 bases between them. This CDR3 spans 14 amino acids. In DNA form, the CDR3 reads TGTGCCAGCAGTTTATTAGGCGGTACCTACGAGCAGTACTTC. Translation: CASSLLGGTYEQYF.

The chain carries TRBV6-1 and TRBJ1-5, with no clear D. Germline CDR1 reads MNHNS; CDR2 reads SASEGT. The V end was cut by 6 bases, the J end by 6 bases, with 15 bases between. This CDR3 is built from 14 residues. The CDR3 sequence: CASRMDSWGQPQHF. CDR3 nucleotide sequence: TGTGCCAGCAGGATGGACTCGTGGGGTCAGCCCCAGCATTTT.

This clonotype was recorded many times. The rearrangement uses TRBV7-3 and TRBJ2-1; 7 bases fit TRBD1. Germline CDR1 SGHTA, CDR2 FQGTGA. With 6 bases clipped from V and 1 base from J, the junction kept 3 bases outside the gene matches. CDR3 size: 14 residues. CDR3 region: CASSPRGSYNEQFF. The CDR3 DNA follows: TGTGCCAGCAGTCCCAGGGGGTCCTACAATGAGCAGTTCTTC.

In its sample, this clonotype was seen a few times. The chain is built from TRBV20-1 and TRBJ2-3; D call uncertain. V lost 6 bases to trimming and J lost 2 bases, with 18 bases between them. The CDR3 spans 15 residues. Germline assignment: CDR1 DFQATT and CDR2 SNEGSKA (reference sequence). CDR3 amino acids: CSAQSGPSNTDTQYF. As DNA, the CDR3 is TGCAGTGCCCAGTCGGGCCCTTCCAACACAGATACGCAGTATTTT.

Only one count was recorded for this clonotype. V and J are TRBV20-1 and TRBJ2-3, with D unresolved. Germline assignment: CDR1 DFQATT and CDR2 SNEGSKA (reference sequence). This CDR3 has 13 residues. Trimming cost V 0 bases and J 8 bases, with 12 bases left between them. The CDR3 DNA follows: TGCAGTGCTAGAGATCAACTGACGGGTACGCAGTATTTT. Its protein is CSARDQLTGTQYF.

This clonotype showed up just a few times. The rearrangement joins TRBV18 to TRBJ1-6; TRBD1 agrees at 8 bases. V was pared by 4 bases and J by 7 bases, with 9 bases of the junction left unmatched. CDR1 and CDR2 (germline): KGHSH, LQKENI. The CDR3 covers 16 residues. CDR3 sequence: CASSLGTGRFNSPLHF. The DNA of the CDR3 is TGTGCCAGCTCACTCGGGACAGGTCGTTTCAATTCACCCCTCCACTTT.

The table lists this clonotype with many counts. The chain has TRBV6-6 and TRBJ1-1; D remains unclear. V was pared by 2 bases and J by 6 bases, with 10 bases between. Looked up from germline, CDR1 is MNHNY and CDR2 is SVGAGI (reference sequence). The CDR3 spans 13 residues. This chain's CDR3 is CASSYAQESEAFF. CDR3 nucleotide sequence: TGTGCCAGCAGTTACGCCCAGGAATCTGAAGCTTTCTTT.

The chain carries TRBV28 and TRBJ2-1; D not certain. V was shortened by 5 bases and J by 9 bases, with 11 bases between the two germline ends. Germline-derived CDR1 and CDR2 are MDHEN and SYDVKM. The CDR3 contains 12 residues. The DNA of the CDR3 is TGTGCCAGCAGTGCCCCCCCCAGTGAGCAGTTCTTC. It is translated as CASSAPPSEQFF.

V is TRBV7-2 and J is TRBJ2-3; 8 bases map to TRBD2. The V gene end was trimmed by 2 bases and the J gene end by 6 bases; junction bases not matched to a gene: 13. The CDR3 covers 17 residues. Germline V gene lookup returns CDR1 SGHTA and CDR2 FQGNSA. CDR3 bases: TGTGCCAGCAGCTTATCTATGGCGGGGGGCGGTCTGGATACGCAGTATTTT. This gives the protein CASSLSMAGGGLDTQYF.

The rearrangement links TRBV3-1 to TRBJ2-7; no firm D call. Germline V gene lookup returns CDR1 LGHDT and CDR2 YNNKEL (reference sequence). V lost 3 bases and J 7 bases, leaving 13 bases between the germline ends. The CDR3 extends over 13 amino acids. This chain's CDR3 is CASSQGKGREQYF. The CDR3 DNA is TGTGCCAGCAGCCAGGGGAAGGGCCGGGAGCAGTACTTC.

The genes are TRBV27 and TRBJ2-5; D perhaps matches TRBD1 (5 bases). Per germline, CDR1 MNHEY and CDR2 SMNVEV (reference sequence). V shed 6 bases and J shed 7 bases, with 18 bases lying between them. This CDR3 is built from 14 residues. The CDR3, as DNA: TGTGCCAGCAGCCCCGACAGAGGACGAGGGACCCAGTACTTC. Residues: CASSPDRGRGTQYF.

J is TRBJ1-1 and V is TRBV19, with 7 positions matching TRBD1. This CDR3 has 17 residues. V shed 6 bases and J 1 base; nucleotides not matched to a gene: 14. From germline, CDR1 is LNHDA and CDR2 SQIVND (reference sequence). CDR3 loop: CASSRDRYPGWNTEAFF. CDR3 DNA sequence: TGTGCCAGTAGCAGGGACAGATACCCAGGGTGGAACACTGAAGCTTTCTTT.

The table lists this clonotype with a few counts. The chain employs TRBV7-9 and TRBJ2-1, with a tentative D call TRBD1 (6 bases). Between the trimmed V and J ends, which lost 4 bases and 4 bases, there was a span of 11 bases. The CDR3 covers 14 residues. The germline V gene has CDR1 SEHNR and CDR2 FQNEAQ (reference sequence). Written as DNA, the CDR3 is TGTGCCAGCAGCTATCCCGGACAGTACAATGAGCAGTTCTTC. It translates to CASSYPGQYNEQFF.

The chain employs TRBV20-1 and TRBJ1-2, with D maybe TRBD1 (5 bases). The CDR3 consists of 13 residues. Germline-derived CDR1 and CDR2 are DFQATT and SNEGSKA (reference sequence). Trimming took off 6 bases at V and 3 bases at J, with 14 bases between the two ends. The CDR3 spells CSADTRDYYGYTF. The CDR3 DNA reads as TGCAGTGCAGACACCAGGGATTACTATGGCTACACCTTC.

There are many counts of this clonotype. The V and J genes are TRBV6-5 and TRBJ1-1; D is ambiguous. The V gene's germline CDR1 is MNHEY and CDR2 SVGAGI. The CDR3 totals 15 residues. The ends were cut back, 3 bases at V and 6 bases at J, with 17 bases in the middle. CDR3 protein: CASSYSLSGSAEAFF. CDR3 nucleotide sequence: TGTGCCAGCAGTTATTCCTTATCGGGATCTGCTGAAGCTTTCTTT.

The rearrangement uses TRBV10-3 and TRBJ1-2; D might be TRBD1 (5 bases). There are 13 residues in the CDR3. The germline gives CDR1 ENHRY, CDR2 SYGVKD. V dropped 3 bases and J dropped 4 bases, with 9 bases sitting between them. The DNA of the CDR3 is TGTGCCATCAGTGAAGAGGGGCTCTATGGCTACACCTTC. Its translation is CAISEEGLYGYTF.

The gene calls are TRBV29-1 and TRBJ2-5; D ambiguous. Trimming removed 0 bases at V and 2 bases at J, with 10 bases between. The CDR3 is 14 amino acids. Germline V gene sequence: CDR1 SQVTM, CDR2 ANQGSEA. The CDR3 nucleotides are TGCAGCGTTGAAGATCGGGCAGGACAAGAGACCCAGTACTTC. Protein: CSVEDRAGQETQYF.

The CDR3 region is CASTALADTQYF. The CDR3 DNA follows: TGTGCCAGCACCGCCCTGGCGGATACGCAGTATTTT. The genes are TRBV12-3 or TRBV12-4 and TRBJ2-3, with D unresolved. Trimming pared 7 bases from V and 6 bases from J, leaving 11 bases between. The CDR3 runs 12 residues.

J is TRBJ2-1 and V is TRBV12-3 or TRBV12-4, with 7 bases fitting TRBD1. Germline trimming cut 6 bases from V and 9 bases from J; bases unmatched to any gene: 5. This CDR3 spans 12 amino acids. CDR3 protein: CASRYYRGEQFF. The CDR3 bases are TGTGCCAGCAGATATTACAGGGGTGAGCAGTTCTTC.

The V call is TRBV28, the J call TRBJ2-1, with D tentatively TRBD1 (5 bases). The germline CDR1 and CDR2 sequences are MDHEN and SYDVKM. The CDR3 consists of 15 residues. V gave up 5 bases and J gave up 2 bases, with 13 bases separating them. In DNA, the CDR3 is TGTGCCAGCAGTGCCGGCCCCAGGGCCTACAATGAGCAGTTCTTC. Its protein product is CASSAGPRAYNEQFF.